These 25 T cell receptor beta chains came from one sample sequenced in a study of shared T cell receptors in the human thymus. Clones were sequenced by immunoSEQ multiplex PCR, and TCRdb holds only the in-frame ones, with some missing. The sample shows 450,000 to 650,000 clones, more than 75% of them seen only once. These sequences were also reported in another study, on human thymus T cells.

The specimen was thymocytes. These receptors originate from a boy under three years old with a congenital heart defect.

This clone was recorded only once. The J gene is TRBJ2-1, the V gene TRBV5-4; 9 bases agree with TRBD1. CDR3 length equals 15 residues. The J segment lost 4 bases and the V segment lost 5 bases, leaving 7 bases of the junction unmatched. Germline V gives CDR1 SGHNT, CDR2 YYREEE (reference sequence). The DNA for the CDR3 is TGTGCCAGCAGTACCCGGGACAGGGAGTACAATGAGCAGTTCTTC. Amino acid sequence: CASSTRDREYNEQFF.

The chain employs TRBV7-3 and TRBJ2-3; 8 positions match TRBD2. CDR1 is SGHTA and CDR2 is FQGTGA in the germline V gene. V lost 2 bases, J lost 3 bases, and 4 bases stayed unmatched. The CDR3 spans 15 residues. CDR3 protein: CASSLAGGSTDTQYF. The CDR3, as DNA: TGTGCCAGCAGCTTAGCGGGAGGATCGACAGATACGCAGTATTTT.

Here the CDR3 reads CASSSGLVGDEQFF. In nucleotides, the CDR3 is TGTGCCAGCAGCTCCGGACTAGTTGGGGATGAGCAGTTCTTC. The chain couples TRBV5-4 to TRBJ2-1; 7 positions agree with TRBD2. The V gene's germline CDR1 is SGHNT and CDR2 YYREEE (reference sequence). This CDR3 has 14 residues. Trimming at V came to 3 bases and at J to 8 bases, leaving 8 bases not matched to a gene.

V gene TRBV14 combines with J gene TRBJ2-5; 7 bases agree with TRBD2. V lost 4 bases, J lost 6 bases, and 5 bases stayed unmatched. From germline, CDR1 is SGHDN and CDR2 FVKESK. The CDR3 is made up of 13 amino acids. The CDR3 DNA is TGTGCCAGCAGCCCGGGGGGAGGGAAGACCCAGTACTTC. Amino acid sequence: CASSPGGGKTQYF.

This chain uses TRBV5-4 with TRBJ2-5; TRBD2 aligns across 9 bases. Looked up from germline, CDR1 is SGHNT and CDR2 is YYREEE (reference sequence). The CDR3 totals 15 residues. After removal of 4 bases from V and 4 bases from J, the junction contained 8 bases not matched to a gene. The CDR3 DNA follows: TGTGCCAGCAGCCCAAACAAAGCGGGGGGAGAGACCCAGTACTTC. It translates to CASSPNKAGGETQYF.

V usage is TRBV27 and J usage is TRBJ2-3, with unresolved D. Germline CDR1 and CDR2: MNHEY and SMNVEV (reference sequence). Trimming stripped 3 bases from V and 1 base from J, with 5 bases between. The CDR3 extends over 13 amino acids. Here the CDR3 reads CASSLGGTDTQYF. CDR3 sequence (DNA): TGTGCCAGCAGTTTGGGCGGCACAGATACGCAGTATTTT.

The gene calls are TRBV5-1 and TRBJ2-7; D call uncertain. The ends were cut back, 3 bases at V and 2 bases at J, with 9 bases in the middle. The CDR3 covers 13 residues. The V gene's germline CDR1 is SGHRS and CDR2 YFSETQ. This CDR3 is CASSSPPAYEQYF. CDR3 DNA: TGCGCCAGCAGCTCACCACCAGCCTACGAGCAGTACTTC.

The genes are TRBV6-1 and TRBJ2-7; 10 positions agree with TRBD2. This CDR3 has 15 residues. Germline V gene sequence: CDR1 MNHNS, CDR2 SASEGT. With 6 bases clipped from V and 3 bases from J, the junction kept 8 bases outside the gene matches. This chain's CDR3 is CASRLLAGELYEQYF. For the CDR3, the DNA is TGTGCCAGCAGGCTGCTAGCGGGAGAACTCTACGAGCAGTACTTC.

The chain employs TRBV27 and TRBJ2-7; 8 nucleotides line up with TRBD2. V gave up 6 bases and J gave up 2 bases; unmatched junction bases: 9. CDR3 size: 15 residues. Germline V lookup: CDR1 MNHEY, CDR2 SMNVEV (reference sequence). The CDR3 coding sequence is TGTGCCAGCAGGGCAAAGCGGGAGCGGACCTACGAGCAGTACTTC. Translation gives CASRAKRERTYEQYF.

The chain is built from TRBV30 and TRBJ1-4, with unresolved D. The V and J ends lost 2 bases and 7 bases respectively, with 17 bases between them. This CDR3 region has 15 residues. Looked up from germline, CDR1 is GTSNPN and CDR2 is SVGIG (reference sequence). The CDR3 reads CAWSPRRGGGEKLFF. The CDR3 DNA is TGTGCCTGGAGTCCCAGAAGAGGAGGAGGTGAAAAACTGTTTTTT. Supplemented by reference TRBV30 and TRBJ1-4, the full variable domain reads SQTIHQWPATLVQPVGSPLSLECTVEGTSNPNLYWYRQAAGRGLQLLFYSVGIGQISSEVPQNLSASRPQDRQFILSSKKLLLSDSGFYLCAWSPRRGGGEKLFFGSGTQLSVL.

Worth noting for this clone: At the DNA level, this CDR3 is encoded by other sequences in the same sample as well. The chain is built from TRBV9 and TRBJ1-1, with D maybe TRBD1 (6 bases). The germline V and J ends were trimmed by 4 bases and 0 bases, with 10 bases remaining between them. CDR1 SGDLS and CDR2 YYNGEE come from the germline V gene. The CDR3 has 14 amino acids. The CDR3 DNA sequence: TGTGCCAGCAGCCCGGGACACCTGAACACTGAAGCTTTCTTT. Translation gives CASSPGHLNTEAFF.

This clone turned up a few times. V and J are TRBV6-5 and TRBJ1-2; 9 bases are shared with TRBD1. Looked up from germline, CDR1 is MNHEY and CDR2 is SVGAGI. This CDR3 contains 15 residues. Trimming removed 6 bases from V and 3 bases from J; junction bases left unmatched: 8. The DNA for the CDR3 is TGTGCCAGCAGACGACGGACAGGGGCCTACTATGGCTACACCTTC. This codes for CASRRRTGAYYGYTF.

This clone has only one observation. J is TRBJ2-1 and V is TRBV29-1; D is perhaps TRBD2 (6 bases). The CDR3 consists of 14 residues. Germline V gene data show CDR1 as SQVTM and CDR2 as ANQGSEA. Between the trimmed V and J ends, which lost 5 bases and 8 bases, there was a span of 19 bases. CDR3 nucleotide sequence: TGCAGCGTTTCCGGACTAACCCCGCCGGATGAGCAGTTCTTC. Its translation is CSVSGLTPPDEQFF.

The gene calls are TRBV18 and TRBJ2-7; maybe TRBD1 (6 bases). CDR3 length: 15 residues. Germline-derived CDR1 and CDR2 are KGHSH and LQKENI. V lost 2 bases and J 7 bases, leaving 18 bases between the germline ends. The CDR3 DNA is TGTGCCAGCTCACCAGTCAGGGGCCGTTCATGGGAGCAGTACTTC. This codes for CASSPVRGRSWEQYF.

V and J are TRBV14 and TRBJ2-7; 11 bases fit TRBD1. Germline-derived CDR1 and CDR2 are SGHDN and FVKESK. J lost 7 bases, V lost 0 bases, and 5 bases had no gene match. The CDR3 spans 15 residues. The CDR3 nucleotides are TGTGCCAGCAGCCAAGATTTTGGGACAGGGGGAGAGCAGTACTTC. It translates to CASSQDFGTGGEQYF.

This chain connects TRBV10-3 to TRBJ2-5, with a tentative D call TRBD2 (6 bases). The germline CDR1 and CDR2 sequences are ENHRY and SYGVKD. The CDR3 runs 16 residues. The germline V and J ends were trimmed by 2 bases and 0 bases, with 13 bases remaining between them. The CDR3 loop reads CAISEKGLPDQETQYF. The CDR3 DNA reads as TGTGCCATCAGTGAGAAAGGACTACCGGACCAAGAGACCCAGTACTTC.

The V gene is TRBV11-2, the J gene TRBJ2-2; 8 nucleotides agree with TRBD1. V lost 1 base and J lost 4; bases outside the gene matches: 8. Germline V gene sequence: CDR1 SGHAT, CDR2 FQNNGV. This CDR3 is built from 17 residues. The CDR3 sequence is CASSLVFRTGFTGELFF. The CDR3 coding sequence is TGTGCCAGCAGCTTAGTCTTTAGGACAGGGTTCACCGGGGAGCTGTTTTTT.

This clone was detected once. The genes are TRBV4-3 and TRBJ2-7; D is ambiguous. V was pared by 4 bases and J by 4 bases, with 14 bases between. The CDR3 covers 14 residues. Germline V gene data show CDR1 as LGHNA and CDR2 as YSLEER. DNA of the CDR3: TGCGCCAGCAGCCCAGCAAGGAGTTGGTACGAGCAGTACTTC. Translation: CASSPARSWYEQYF.

The gene calls are TRBV27 and TRBJ1-2; D unclear. The CDR3 sequence is 13 residues long. V was trimmed by 5 bases and J by 4 bases, leaving 11 bases between them. CDR1 and CDR2 (germline): MNHEY, SMNVEV (reference sequence). The CDR3 sequence is CASSRFSGYGYTF. DNA of the CDR3: TGTGCCAGCAGTAGGTTTAGCGGCTATGGCTACACCTTC.

V is TRBV28 and J is TRBJ2-2, with TRBD1 matching over 9 bases. Germline CDR1 MDHEN, CDR2 SYDVKM. The CDR3 has 17 amino acids. Trimming at V came to 3 bases and at J to 1 base, leaving 6 bases not matched to a gene. CDR3 DNA: TGTGCCAGCAGTTTCCGGGGGACAGGGCAGAACACCGGGGAGCTGTTTTTT. This codes for CASSFRGTGQNTGELFF.

The rearrangement uses TRBV25-1 and TRBJ1-4; tentative D call: TRBD1 (5 bases). CDR3 length equals 15 residues. The V gene lost 3 bases and the J gene lost 6 bases, with 14 bases spanning the gap. Germline lookup yields CDR1 MGHDK and CDR2 SYGVNS. The CDR3, as DNA: TGTGCCAGCAGTGATGGGCCGGGGGGGTATGAAAAACTGTTTTTT. Translating gives CASSDGPGGYEKLFF. Based on the CDR3 plus reference TRBV25-1 and TRBJ1-4, the full variable domain is EADIYQTPRYLVIGTGKKITLECSQTMGHDKMYWYQQDPGMELHLIHYSYGVNSTEKGDLSSESTVSRIRTEHFPLTLESARPSHTSQYLCASSDGPGGYEKLFFGSGTQLSVL.

The chain carries TRBV6-5 and TRBJ1-4, with 7 nucleotides matching TRBD1. CDR1 is MNHEY and CDR2 is SVGAGI in the germline V gene. V was clipped by 2 bases and J by 4 bases; unmatched bases: 7. The CDR3 consists of 16 residues. For the CDR3, the DNA is TGTGCCAGCAGTTACATCCCGACAGGGCATAATGAAAAACTGTTTTTT. Translating it yields CASSYIPTGHNEKLFF.

This clone was observed a handful of times. The chain recombines TRBV19 with TRBJ2-7; 7 nucleotides align to TRBD2. The CDR3 totals 11 residues. Trimming removed 4 bases from V and 11 bases from J; junction bases left unmatched: 5. Germline loops: CDR1 LNHDA, CDR2 SQIVND (reference sequence). The DNA of the CDR3 is TGTGCCAGTAGTAGCCCACTAGCGAAGTACTTC. Translated, it gives CASSSPLAKYF.

This chain uses TRBV30 with TRBJ1-2; D is possibly TRBD1 (6 bases). This CDR3 comprises 14 residues. V was cut by 2 bases and J by 0 bases, with 10 bases left in between. Germline V lookup: CDR1 GTSNPN, CDR2 SVGIG (reference sequence). Written as DNA, the CDR3 is TGTGCCTGGAGTACCCACAGGGCTAACTATGGCTACACCTTC. Amino acid sequence: CAWSTHRANYGYTF.

The chain recombines TRBV28 with TRBJ2-7; 7 bases are a match to TRBD1. The CDR3 is 20 amino acids. Germline CDR1 reads MDHEN; CDR2 reads SYDVKM. V lost 1 base, J lost 0 bases, and 18 bases stayed unmatched. CDR3: CASSLLEPGQPLLSSYEQYF. CDR3 DNA: TGTGCCAGCAGTTTATTGGAACCGGGACAGCCTCTGCTCAGCTCCTACGAGCAGTACTTC.